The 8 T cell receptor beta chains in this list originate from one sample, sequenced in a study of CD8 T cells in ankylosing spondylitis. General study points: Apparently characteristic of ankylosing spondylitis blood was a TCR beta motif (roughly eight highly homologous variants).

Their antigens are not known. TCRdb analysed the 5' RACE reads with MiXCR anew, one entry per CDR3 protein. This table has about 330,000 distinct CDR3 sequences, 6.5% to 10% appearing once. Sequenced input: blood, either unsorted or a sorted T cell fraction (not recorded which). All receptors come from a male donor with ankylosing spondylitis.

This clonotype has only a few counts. The CDR3 region is CSARDRGGLAGVAYNEQFF. The CDR3 region has the DNA TGCAGTGCTAGAGATCGGGGGGGACTAGCGGGAGTGGCCTACAATGAGCAGTTCTTC. The chain links TRBV20-1 to TRBJ2-1; 14 bases line up with TRBD2. CDR3 size: 19 residues. Germline CDR1 is DFQATT and CDR2 is SNEGSKA (reference sequence). Trimming at V came to 0 bases and at J to 2 bases, leaving 9 bases not matched to a gene.

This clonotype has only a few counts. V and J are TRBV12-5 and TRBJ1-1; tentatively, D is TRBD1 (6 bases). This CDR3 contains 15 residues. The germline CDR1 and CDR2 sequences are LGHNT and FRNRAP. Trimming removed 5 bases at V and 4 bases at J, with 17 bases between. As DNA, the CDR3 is TGTGCTAGTGGTAACTCCGGGCAGGGGTCCACTGAAGCTTTCTTT. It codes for CASGNSGQGSTEAFF.

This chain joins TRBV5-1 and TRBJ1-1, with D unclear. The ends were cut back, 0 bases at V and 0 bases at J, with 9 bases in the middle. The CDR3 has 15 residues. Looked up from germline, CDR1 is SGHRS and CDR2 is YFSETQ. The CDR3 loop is CASSLGLSLNTEAFF. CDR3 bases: TGCGCCAGCAGCTTGGGTCTATCGTTGAACACTGAAGCTTTCTTT.

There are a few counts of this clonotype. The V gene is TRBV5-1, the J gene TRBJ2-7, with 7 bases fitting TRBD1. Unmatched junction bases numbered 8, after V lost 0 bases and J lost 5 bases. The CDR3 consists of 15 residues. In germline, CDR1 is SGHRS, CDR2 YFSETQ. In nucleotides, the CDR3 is TGCGCCAGCAGCTTGGACAGGGGAAACAGGGACGAGCAGTACTTC. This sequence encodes CASSLDRGNRDEQYF.

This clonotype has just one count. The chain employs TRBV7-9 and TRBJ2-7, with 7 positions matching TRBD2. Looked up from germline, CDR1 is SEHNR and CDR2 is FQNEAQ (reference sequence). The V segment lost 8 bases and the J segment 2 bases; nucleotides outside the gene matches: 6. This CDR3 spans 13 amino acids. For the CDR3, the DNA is TGTGCCAGCGCAGCGGGGATACCCTACGAGCAGTACTTC. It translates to CASAAGIPYEQYF.

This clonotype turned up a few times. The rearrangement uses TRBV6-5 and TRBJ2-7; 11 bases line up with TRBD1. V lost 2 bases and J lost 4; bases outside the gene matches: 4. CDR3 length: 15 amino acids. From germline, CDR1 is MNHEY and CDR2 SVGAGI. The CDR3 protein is CASSYGQGAAYEQYF. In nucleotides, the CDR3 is TGTGCCAGCAGTTACGGACAGGGGGCTGCTTACGAGCAGTACTTC.

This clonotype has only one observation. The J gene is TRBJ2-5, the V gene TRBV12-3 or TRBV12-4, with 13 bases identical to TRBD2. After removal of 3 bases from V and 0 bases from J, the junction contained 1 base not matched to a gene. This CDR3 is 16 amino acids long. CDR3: CASSLGLAGYQETQYF. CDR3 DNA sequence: TGTGCCAGCAGTTTGGGACTAGCGGGATACCAAGAGACCCAGTACTTC.

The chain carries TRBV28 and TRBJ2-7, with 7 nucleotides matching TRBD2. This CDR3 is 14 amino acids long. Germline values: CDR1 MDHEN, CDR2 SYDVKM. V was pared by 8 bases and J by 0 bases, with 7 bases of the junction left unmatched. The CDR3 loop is CASYRDYASYEQYF. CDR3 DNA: TGTGCCAGCTACCGGGACTACGCCTCCTACGAGCAGTACTTC.